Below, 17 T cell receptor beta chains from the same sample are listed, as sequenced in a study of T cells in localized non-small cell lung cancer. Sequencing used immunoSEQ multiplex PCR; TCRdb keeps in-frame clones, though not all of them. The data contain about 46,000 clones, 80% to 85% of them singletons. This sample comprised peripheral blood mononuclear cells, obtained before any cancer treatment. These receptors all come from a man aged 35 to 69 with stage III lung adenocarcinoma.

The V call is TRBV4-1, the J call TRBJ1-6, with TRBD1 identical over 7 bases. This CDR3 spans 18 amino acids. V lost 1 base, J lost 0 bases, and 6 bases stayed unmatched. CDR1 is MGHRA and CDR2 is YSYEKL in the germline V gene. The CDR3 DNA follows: TGCGCCAGCAGCCAAGGGGGCCGGGACAGCTCCTATAATTCACCCCTCCACTTT. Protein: CASSQGGRDSSYNSPLHF.

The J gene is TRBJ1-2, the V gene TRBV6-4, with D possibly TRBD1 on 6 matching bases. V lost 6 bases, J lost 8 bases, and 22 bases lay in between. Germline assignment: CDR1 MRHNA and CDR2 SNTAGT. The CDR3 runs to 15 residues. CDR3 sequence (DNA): TGTGCCAGCAGCCCAGGGGAATTGGGATTTTTCGGCTACACCTTC. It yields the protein CASSPGELGFFGYTF.

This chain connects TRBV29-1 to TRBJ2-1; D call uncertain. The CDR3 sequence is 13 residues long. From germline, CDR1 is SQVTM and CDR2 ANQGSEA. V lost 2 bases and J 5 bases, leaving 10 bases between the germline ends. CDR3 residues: CSVEIWQNNEQFF. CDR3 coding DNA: TGCAGCGTTGAAATCTGGCAGAACAATGAGCAGTTCTTC.

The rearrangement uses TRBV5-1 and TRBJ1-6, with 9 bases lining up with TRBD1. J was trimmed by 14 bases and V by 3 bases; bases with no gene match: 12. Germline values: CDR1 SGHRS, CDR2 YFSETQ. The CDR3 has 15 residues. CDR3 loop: CASSSSTGGAPALHF. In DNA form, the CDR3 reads TGCGCCAGCAGCTCTTCGACAGGGGGGGCCCCCGCCCTCCACTTT. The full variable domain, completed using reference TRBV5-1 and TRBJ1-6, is KAGVTQTPRYLIKTRGQQVTLSCSPISGHRSVSWYQQTPGQGLQFLFEYFSETQRNKGNFPGRFSGRQFSNSRSEMNVSTLELGDSALYLCASSSSTGGAPALHFGNGTRLTVT.

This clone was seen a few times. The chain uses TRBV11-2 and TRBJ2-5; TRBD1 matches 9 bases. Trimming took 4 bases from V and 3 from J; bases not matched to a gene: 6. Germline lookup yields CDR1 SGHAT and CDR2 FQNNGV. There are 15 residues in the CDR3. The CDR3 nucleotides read TGTGCCAGCAGCTGGGGGGACAGGGCCAAAGAGACCCAGTACTTC. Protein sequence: CASSWGDRAKETQYF.

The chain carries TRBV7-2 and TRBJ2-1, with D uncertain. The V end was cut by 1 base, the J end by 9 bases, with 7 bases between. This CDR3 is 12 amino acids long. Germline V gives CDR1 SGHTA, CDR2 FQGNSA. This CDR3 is CASSLVGFEQFF. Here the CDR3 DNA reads TGTGCCAGCAGCTTAGTCGGGTTTGAGCAGTTCTTC.

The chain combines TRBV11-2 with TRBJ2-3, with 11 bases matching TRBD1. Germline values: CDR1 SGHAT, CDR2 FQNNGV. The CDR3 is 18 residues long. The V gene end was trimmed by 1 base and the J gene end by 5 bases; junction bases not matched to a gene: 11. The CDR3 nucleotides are TGTGCCAGCAGCTTAGGGGAGGTTCGGGACAGGGGGATAGATACGCAGTATTTT. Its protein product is CASSLGEVRDRGIDTQYF.

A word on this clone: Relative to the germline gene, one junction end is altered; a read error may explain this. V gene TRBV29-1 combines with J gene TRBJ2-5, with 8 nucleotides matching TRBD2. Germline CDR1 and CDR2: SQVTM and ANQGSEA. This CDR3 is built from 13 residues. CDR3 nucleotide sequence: TGCGGCGTTGGCGGCAGCCGGGGGGGGACCCAGTACTTC. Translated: CGVGGSRGGTQYF.

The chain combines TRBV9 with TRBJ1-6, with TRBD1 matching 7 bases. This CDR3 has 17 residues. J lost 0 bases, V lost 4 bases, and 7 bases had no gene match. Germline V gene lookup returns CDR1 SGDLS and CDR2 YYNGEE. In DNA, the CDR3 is TGTGCCAGCAGCCGTTACGGGACAGTCTCCTATAATTCACCCCTCCACTTT. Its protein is CASSRYGTVSYNSPLHF.

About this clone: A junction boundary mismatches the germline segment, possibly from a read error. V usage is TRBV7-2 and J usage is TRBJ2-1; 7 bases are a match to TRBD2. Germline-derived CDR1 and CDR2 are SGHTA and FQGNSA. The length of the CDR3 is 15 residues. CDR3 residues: CQSGASWEDYNEQFF. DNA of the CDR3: TGCCAAAGCGGGGCTAGCTGGGAAGATTACAATGAGCAGTTCTTC.

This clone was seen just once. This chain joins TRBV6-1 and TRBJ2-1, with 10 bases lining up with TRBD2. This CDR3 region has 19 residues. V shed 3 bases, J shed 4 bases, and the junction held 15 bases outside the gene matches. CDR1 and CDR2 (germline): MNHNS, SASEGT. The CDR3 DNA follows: TGTGCCAGCAGTGAGCGTGACCTCCAACTAGCGGGACGGTACAATGAGCAGTTCTTC. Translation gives CASSERDLQLAGRYNEQFF.

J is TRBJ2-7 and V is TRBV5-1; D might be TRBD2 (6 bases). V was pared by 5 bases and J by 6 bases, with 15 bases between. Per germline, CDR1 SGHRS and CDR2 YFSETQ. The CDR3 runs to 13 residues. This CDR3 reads CASRTTSTGEQYF. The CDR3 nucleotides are TGCGCCAGCAGAACGACTAGTACGGGCGAGCAGTACTTC.

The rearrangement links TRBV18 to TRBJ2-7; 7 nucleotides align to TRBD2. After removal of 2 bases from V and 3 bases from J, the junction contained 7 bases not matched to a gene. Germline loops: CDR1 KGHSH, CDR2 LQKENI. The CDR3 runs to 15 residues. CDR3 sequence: CASSPSPAGIYEQYF. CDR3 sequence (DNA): TGTGCCAGCTCACCAAGTCCAGCGGGGATCTACGAGCAGTACTTC.

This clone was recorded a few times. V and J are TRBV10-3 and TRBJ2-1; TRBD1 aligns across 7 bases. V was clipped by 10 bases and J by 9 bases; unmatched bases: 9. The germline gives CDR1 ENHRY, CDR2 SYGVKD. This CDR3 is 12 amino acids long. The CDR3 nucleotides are TGTGCCACCCGGGGTAGGGACAGTGAGCAGTTCTTC. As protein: CATRGRDSEQFF.

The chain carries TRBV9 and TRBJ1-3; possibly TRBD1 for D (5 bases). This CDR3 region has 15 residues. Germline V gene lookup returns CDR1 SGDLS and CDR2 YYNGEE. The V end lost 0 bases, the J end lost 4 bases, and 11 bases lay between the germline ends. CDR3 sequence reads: CASSVGQGTGNTIYF. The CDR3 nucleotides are TGTGCCAGCAGCGTAGGGCAGGGTACAGGAAACACCATATATTTT.

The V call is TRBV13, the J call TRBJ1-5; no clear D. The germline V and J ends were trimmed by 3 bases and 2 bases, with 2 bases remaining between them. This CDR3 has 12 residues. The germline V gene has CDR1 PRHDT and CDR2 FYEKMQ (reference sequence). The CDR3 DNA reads TGTGCCAGCAGCTTCGGCAATCAGCCCCAGCATTTT. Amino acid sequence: CASSFGNQPQHF.

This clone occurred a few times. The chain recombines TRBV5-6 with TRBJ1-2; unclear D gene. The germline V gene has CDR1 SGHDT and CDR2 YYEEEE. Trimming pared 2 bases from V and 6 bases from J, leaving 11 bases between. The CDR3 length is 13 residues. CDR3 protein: CASSFWAEDGYTF. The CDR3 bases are TGTGCCAGCAGCTTTTGGGCAGAGGATGGCTACACCTTC.